The clone carrying this TCR beta chain was detected many times. Amplified regions were TCR beta CDR3 sequences from RNA transcripts. The TCR CDR3 was amplified in a first-round RT-PCR using the HTBI primer set. MiXCR, run by TCRdb on the multiplex PCR reads, gives a single entry per CDR3 protein. This sample has about 340,000 distinct CDR3 sequences, with 20% to 25% found just once. These data belong to a study of T cells in Graves' hyperthyroidism and ophthalmopathy. Background on the study: Sampling of peripheral blood happened at initial diagnosis, prior to any treatment.

Stable Graves' hyperthyroidism denoted no ophthalmopathy progression over 18 months. Those with hyperthyroidism were 18 to 65 years old, newly diagnosed, and ill for under 2 months. Extraction of PBMCs used 8 to 10 ml of fresh peripheral blood. J was trimmed by 5 bases and V by 1 base; bases with no gene match: 2. The germline V gene encodes CDR1 SGHAT and CDR2 FQNNGV. The CDR3 runs to 14 residues. The chain carries TRBV11-2 and TRBJ2-5, with 9 bases fitting TRBD1. The receptor comes from a woman between 50 and 59 years old with Graves' hyperthyroidism. The sample consisted of blood. This CDR3 is CASSLGDRAETQYF. The CDR3 DNA sequence: TGTGCCAGCAGCTTAGGGGACAGGGCTGAGACCCAGTACTTC.